This TCR beta chain was captured in a study of blood T cell repertoires in COVID-19. Study at large: The origin of the acute and convalescent COVID-19 samples was the United States, Italy and Spain. Nucleic acid was either cDNA or gDNA, and it came from T cells, B-cell-depleted T cells, or PBMCs.

Germline V gene data show CDR1 as MRHNA and CDR2 as SNTAGT. Losses at the gene ends were 4 bases for V and 5 bases for J; bases not matched to a gene: 1. The CDR3 contains 14 residues. Seattle patient enrollment occurred during active infection, with longitudinal follow-up thereafter. The protocol was immunoSEQ multiplex PCR, while the TCRdb copy is restricted to in-frame clones and leaves out a portion. The sample lists about 170,000 clones, approximately 91% occurring once. The V and J genes are TRBV6-4 and TRBJ2-1, with TRBD2 matching over 11 bases. The source material was peripheral blood. The TCR originated in a man aged 18 to 30 with COVID-19, enrolled during active disease. CDR3 residues: CASSASGRHNEQFF. In nucleotides, the CDR3 is TGTGCCAGCAGTGCTAGCGGGAGGCACAATGAGCAGTTCTTC.